This section outlines one T cell receptor beta chain sequence together with its context. This specimen comes from a study of blood T cell repertoires in COVID-19. Assignments of participants to cohorts depended upon their own reported clinical history. From germline, CDR1 is SGDLS and CDR2 YYNGEE. The CDR3 runs to 14 residues. V was pared by 3 bases and J by 4 bases, with 12 bases between. Measured with immunoSEQ multiplex PCR; TCRdb has only the in-frame clones, and not every one. Among 250,000 to 300,000 clones listed, 89% were seen once. The chain is built from TRBV9 and TRBJ2-3; a possible D gene is TRBD2 (6 bases). Source material: PBMCs or T cells enriched from blood (not recorded which). This TCR came from a woman aged 40 to 50 who had recovered from COVID-19. CDR3 amino acids: CASSDRPGADTQYF. The CDR3 region has the DNA TGTGCCAGCAGCGACCGGCCGGGGGCAGATACGCAGTATTTT.